This entry lists 2 T cell receptor beta chains sequenced from one sample in a study of cytomegalovirus exposure and HLA in healthy donors. The PCR used 60 Vbeta and 13 Jbeta primers. Clones were sequenced by immunoSEQ multiplex PCR, and TCRdb holds only the in-frame ones, with some missing. The sample holds about 160,000 clones, 50% to 75% seen once. Sequencing input: PBMCs. The source of these receptors is a woman aged 60 to 75 in good health and CMV-seropositive.

The V and J genes are TRBV4-3 and TRBJ2-1, with 11 nucleotides matching TRBD2. V shed 1 base and J 6 bases; nucleotides not matched to a gene: 2. This CDR3 is built from 15 residues. Germline CDR1 reads LGHNA; CDR2 reads YSLEER. CDR3 residues: CASSQVSGRANEQFF. The DNA of the CDR3 is TGCGCCAGCAGCCAAGTTAGCGGGAGGGCCAATGAGCAGTTCTTC.

The J gene is TRBJ2-1, the V gene TRBV6-9; perhaps TRBD1 as D (6 bases). The CDR3 is 15 amino acids. V gave up 6 bases and J gave up 7 bases, with 19 bases separating them. Germline lookup yields CDR1 MNHGY and CDR2 SVAAGI. The CDR3 sequence: CASRTGTSRGNEQFF. The DNA of the CDR3 is TGTGCCAGCAGGACCGGGACATCACGGGGAAATGAGCAGTTCTTC.